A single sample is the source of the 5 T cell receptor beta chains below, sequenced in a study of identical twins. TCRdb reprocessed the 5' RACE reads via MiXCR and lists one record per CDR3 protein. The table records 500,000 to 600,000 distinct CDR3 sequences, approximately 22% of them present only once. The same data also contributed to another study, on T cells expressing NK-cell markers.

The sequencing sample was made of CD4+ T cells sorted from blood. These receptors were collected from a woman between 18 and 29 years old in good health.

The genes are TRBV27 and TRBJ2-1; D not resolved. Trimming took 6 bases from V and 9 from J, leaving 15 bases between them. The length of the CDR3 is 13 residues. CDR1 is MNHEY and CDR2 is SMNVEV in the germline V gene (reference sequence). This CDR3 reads CASRITTAFEQFF. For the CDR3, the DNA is TGTGCCAGCAGGATAACCACAGCCTTTGAGCAGTTCTTC.

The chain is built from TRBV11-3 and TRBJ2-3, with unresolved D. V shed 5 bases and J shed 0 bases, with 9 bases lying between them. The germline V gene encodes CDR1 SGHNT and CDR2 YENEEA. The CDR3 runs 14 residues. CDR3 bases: TGTGCCAGCAGCCCAGTCGTAAGCACAGATACGCAGTATTTT. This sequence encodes CASSPVVSTDTQYF. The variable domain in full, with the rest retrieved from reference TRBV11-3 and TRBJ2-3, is EAGVVQSPRYKIIEKKQPVAFWCNPISGHNTLYWYLQNLGQGPELLIRYENEEAVDDSQLPKDRFSAERLKGVDSTLKIQPAELGDSAVYLCASSPVVSTDTQYFGPGTRLTVL.

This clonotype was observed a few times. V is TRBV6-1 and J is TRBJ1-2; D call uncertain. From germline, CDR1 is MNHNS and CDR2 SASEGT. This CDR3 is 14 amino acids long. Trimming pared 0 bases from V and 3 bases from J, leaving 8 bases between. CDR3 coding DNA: TGTGCCAGCAGTGAAGCGCTTGGGTACTATGGCTACACCTTC. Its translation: CASSEALGYYGYTF.

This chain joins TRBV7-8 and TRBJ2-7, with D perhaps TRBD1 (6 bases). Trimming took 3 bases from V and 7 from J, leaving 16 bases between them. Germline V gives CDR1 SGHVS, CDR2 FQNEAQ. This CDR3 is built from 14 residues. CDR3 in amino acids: CASSLDRVLWEQYF. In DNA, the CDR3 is TGTGCCAGCAGCTTGGACAGAGTTTTATGGGAGCAGTACTTC.

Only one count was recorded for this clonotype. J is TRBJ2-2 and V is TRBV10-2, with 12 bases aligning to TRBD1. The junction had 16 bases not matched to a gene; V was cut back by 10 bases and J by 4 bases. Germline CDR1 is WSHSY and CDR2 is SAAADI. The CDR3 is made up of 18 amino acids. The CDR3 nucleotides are TGCGCCACCGAACCGGGACAGGGGGCGGTTGGCAGCACCGGGGAGCTGTTTTTT. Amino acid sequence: CATEPGQGAVGSTGELFF.